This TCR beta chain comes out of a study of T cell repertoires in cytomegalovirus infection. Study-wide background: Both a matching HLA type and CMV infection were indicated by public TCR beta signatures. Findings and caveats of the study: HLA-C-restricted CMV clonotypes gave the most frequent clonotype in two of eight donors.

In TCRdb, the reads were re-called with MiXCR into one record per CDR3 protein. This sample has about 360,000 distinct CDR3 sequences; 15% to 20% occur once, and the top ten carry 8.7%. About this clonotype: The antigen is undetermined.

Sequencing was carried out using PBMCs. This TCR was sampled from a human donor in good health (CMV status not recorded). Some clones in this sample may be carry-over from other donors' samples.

The CDR3 nucleotides are TGCGCCAGCAGCCCCGGAGGGCCTGAGAATTCACCCCTCCACTTT. Amino acid sequence: CASSPGGPENSPLHF. The chain uses TRBV5-1 and TRBJ1-6, with D unclear. V was pared by 4 bases and J by 7 bases, with 15 bases between. The CDR3 totals 15 residues. Per germline, CDR1 SGHRS and CDR2 YFSETQ.